This is a list of T cell receptor beta chains from one sample in a study of graft-versus-host responses after intestinal transplantation. Antigen specificity for these receptors is unknown. Produced via immunoSEQ multiplex PCR; TCRdb's table is partial and in-frame only. The repertoire consists of 70,000 to 95,000 clones, with around 93% occurring once and the leading ten covering about 1.1%. The sequencing used unstimulated CD8+ T cells sorted from spleen or lymph node cells, collected before transplant. These receptor sequences come from a human donor who was the organ donor for an intestinal transplant. Each CDR3 is given with its conserved first and last residue. A clone size is listed for some rows: how often the clone was seen (once, few, many), or a class if it is expanded.

>.|TRBJ2-1|TRBV6-5
CATHVLTSGGTEQFF
>.|TRBJ2-1|TRBV19
CASSQREVVFF
>.|TRBJ1-2|TRBV11-3
CASSRYAGQNYGYTF
>.|TRBJ2-1|TRBV30
CAWSPPPGQGSNEQFF
>.|TRBJ2-2|TRBV6-5
CASTQTRGELFF
>.|TRBJ2-3|TRBV15
CATSSPPRDTQYF
>.|TRBJ1-2|TRBV25-1
CASSVFTTGELEGGYTF
>.|TRBJ1-5|TRBV5-6
CASSEGSNQPQHF
>.|TRBJ2-7|TRBV28
CASSFGGTGIDPNEQYF
>.|TRBJ2-2|TRBV13
CASSFGGTGTGELFF
>few|TRBJ2-7|TRBV11-2
CASSLGTTYEQYF
>.|TRBJ1-1|TRBV7-2
CASSLAHGGGEAFF
>.|TRBJ2-1|TRBV6-1
CASTWVIAGAGQFF
>.|TRBJ2-1|TRBV7-9
CASSLPDRGDNEQFF
>.|TRBJ2-2|TRBV28
CASSVTGSGELFF
>once|TRBJ2-7|TRBV7-9
CASSQARGSEQYF
>once|TRBJ2-7|TRBV7-9
CASSLWGTRGTQYF
>.|TRBJ2-3|TRBV4-3
CASSPAGTDTQYF
>.|TRBJ2-1|TRBV18
CASSPMELAQEQFF
>.|TRBJ2-7|TRBV19
CASTISGGLAAHEQYF
>.|TRBJ1-4|TRBV6-1
CASRGAGEKLFF
>.|TRBJ2-5|TRBV6-6
CASSNTDRGMETQYF
>.|TRBJ2-7|TRBV27
CASSWGGTGTYEQYF
>.|TRBJ1-2|TRBV6-6
CASEVQSNYGYTF
>.|TRBJ1-5|TRBV9
CASSVGGVNQPQHF
>.|TRBJ2-7|TRBV5-1
CASSFTSSGPYEQYF
>.|TRBJ1-4|TRBV2
CASSEDPGDEKLFF
>once|TRBJ2-5|TRBV30
CAWSGGVSGETQYF
>once|TRBJ2-5|TRBV30
CAWSALAGQETQYF
>.|TRBJ1-5|TRBV19
CATHQGGDQPQHF
>.|TRBJ2-7|TRBV4-1
CASSPTGGSYEQYF
>.|TRBJ1-5|TRBV19
CASSLLASNQPQHF
>.|TRBJ1-6|TRBV7-9
CASSLQTGGNSPLHF
>.|TRBJ1-6|TRBV9
CASSHAGGDNSPLHF
>.|TRBJ2-7|TRBV28
CASSSLRDRPYEQYF
>.|TRBJ1-6|TRBV15
CATSRSPLTTNRGYSYNSPLHF
>.|TRBJ2-7|TRBV13
CASSPEAGKEQYF
>.|TRBJ2-7|TRBV7-9
CASSFISGNPYEQYF
>.|TRBJ1-1|TRBV11-2
CASSSQGPQAFF
>.|TRBJ2-7|TRBV29-1
CSVATDRTYEQYF
>.|TRBJ2-7|TRBV16
CASSPPRGNRGPYEQYF
>.|TRBJ2-7|TRBV9
CASSVGQGAYEQYF
>.|TRBJ2-3|TRBV19
CASQGWAGEVDTQYF
>.|TRBJ1-2|TRBV4-1
CASSLPGQVAYGYTF
>.|TRBJ2-5|TRBV27
CASSYQGDQETQYF